The 29 T cell receptor beta chains in this list originate from one sample, sequenced in a study of T cells after posttransplantation cyclophosphamide. A marrow graft followed busulfan-fludarabine conditioning, with cyclophosphamide on days +3 and +4. This table comes from immunoSEQ multiplex PCR, and its TCRdb copy is limited to in-frame clones, with some not included. The sample shows about 5,700 clones, none of them appearing just once. Sequenced here: PBMCs, sampled around 400 days after allogeneic stem cell transplant with posttransplant cyclophosphamide. These receptors all come from a male patient aged 60 to 75 who received an allogeneic stem cell transplant from a related donor, was CMV-positive, and had acute GVHD only. These T cells may partly come from the graft donor.

This clone has at least ten counts. V gene TRBV18 combines with J gene TRBJ2-5; TRBD1 might be the D (6 bases). Germline V gene sequence: CDR1 KGHSH, CDR2 LQKENI. The germline V and J ends were trimmed by 3 bases and 2 bases, with 19 bases remaining between them. This CDR3 has 17 residues. DNA of the CDR3: TGTGCCAGCTCACCGACCGGGACACCCTATTCTCAAGAGACCCAGTACTTC. This codes for CASSPTGTPYSQETQYF.

In its sample, this clone was seen many times. V and J are TRBV10-3 and TRBJ2-7; unclear D gene. Germline values: CDR1 ENHRY, CDR2 SYGVKD. This CDR3 region has 11 residues. The ends were cut back, 3 bases at V and 7 bases at J, with 7 bases in the middle. This CDR3 is CAISDVDEQYF. In DNA, the CDR3 is TGTGCCATCAGTGATGTAGATGAGCAGTACTTC.

This clone has at least ten counts. This chain uses TRBV7-9 with TRBJ2-3; a possible D gene is TRBD1 (6 bases). V dropped 5 bases and J dropped 2 bases, with 23 bases sitting between them. This CDR3 is built from 18 residues. Germline CDR1 reads SEHNR; CDR2 reads FQNEAQ (reference sequence). The DNA of the CDR3 is TGTGCCAGCAGCCACGCCGGACAGTTCGAGTTACCCACAGATACGCAGTATTTT. Translating it yields CASSHAGQFELPTDTQYF.

This clone was seen at least ten times. J is TRBJ1-5 and V is TRBV27; TRBD1 aligns across 7 bases. The V and J ends lost 5 bases and 3 bases, in that order; junction bases with no gene match: 7. CDR3 length: 15 amino acids. Germline CDR1 MNHEY, CDR2 SMNVEV (reference sequence). The CDR3 loop reads CASSPQDRFNQPQHF. CDR3 coding DNA: TGTGCCAGCAGTCCACAGGACAGGTTCAATCAGCCCCAGCATTTT.

This clone came up a few times. A single base separates this from a much larger clone, so it may be a read error. This chain uses TRBV5-8 with TRBJ2-1; 8 bases line up with TRBD1. The V gene's germline CDR1 is SGHTS and CDR2 YDEGEE. The junction had 9 bases not matched to a gene; V was cut back by 0 bases and J by 4 bases. The CDR3 is 17 residues long. The DNA for the CDR3 is TGTGCCAGCAGCTTGGGCCCCCGGGACAGGTATTACAATGAGCAGTTCTTC. Its translation: CASSLGPRDRYYNEQFF.

This clone was counted ten times or more. The chain combines TRBV7-2 with TRBJ2-1; 8 positions match TRBD2. The length of the CDR3 is 14 residues. V was clipped by 4 bases and J by 9 bases; unmatched bases: 8. CDR1 SGHTA and CDR2 FQGNSA come from the germline V gene. This CDR3 is CASSSGGRLGEQFF. CDR3 bases: TGTGCCAGCAGCTCGGGGGGGCGTCTAGGTGAGCAGTTCTTC.

This clone was seen at least ten times. This rearrangement joins TRBV19 to TRBJ2-2, with TRBD1 matching over 9 bases. CDR1 and CDR2 from the germline V gene are LNHDA and SQIVND (reference sequence). The ends lost 7 bases at V and 1 base at J; junction bases unmatched: 4. The CDR3 is 15 amino acids. CDR3 DNA: TGTGCCAGTACCGACAGGGGGGGGAACACCGGGGAGCTGTTTTTT. This translates into CASTDRGGNTGELFF.

This clone was counted ten times or more. This chain uses TRBV2 with TRBJ1-2; D remains ambiguous. The V gene's germline CDR1 is SNHLY and CDR2 FYNNEI. The CDR3 has 14 amino acids. V lost 9 bases to trimming and J lost 0 bases, with 14 bases between them. The CDR3 sequence is CASQSPVTNYGYTF. As DNA, the CDR3 is TGTGCCAGTCAATCCCCAGTTACTAACTATGGCTACACCTTC.

This clone showed up many times. The DNA of the CDR3 is TGTGCCACCAGCAGACCCGGGAACTATGGCTACACCTTC. Its protein is CATSRPGNYGYTF. This chain uses TRBV15 with TRBJ1-2, with D unclear. This CDR3 has 13 amino acids. The V end was cut by 2 bases, the J end by 2 bases, with 6 bases between. CDR1 is LNHNV and CDR2 is YYDKDF in the germline V gene (reference sequence).

This clone has at least ten counts. V is TRBV11-2 and J is TRBJ2-7; 7 nucleotides agree with TRBD1. This CDR3 comprises 12 residues. Germline-derived CDR1 and CDR2 are SGHAT and FQNNGV. J gave up 7 bases and V 0 bases, and 0 bases lay outside the gene matches. CDR3 protein: CASSLDRGEQYF. CDR3 nucleotides: TGTGCCAGCAGCTTAGACAGGGGGGAGCAGTACTTC.

This clone was counted a few times. J is TRBJ1-1 and V is TRBV7-5. TRBV7-5 corresponds to a pseudogene. The CDR3 sequence is 14 residues long. CDR3 residues: CASSPLGGGTEAFF. CDR3 DNA: TGTGCCAGCAGCCCTTTGGGGGGAGGCACTGAAGCTTTCTTT.

This clone has at least ten counts. The J gene is TRBJ1-5, the V gene TRBV5-1; D perhaps matches TRBD1 (6 bases). The CDR3 is 15 residues long. The V gene lost 0 bases and the J gene lost 1 base, with 8 bases spanning the gap. Germline V gives CDR1 SGHRS, CDR2 YFSETQ. This chain's CDR3 is CASSLGDRSNQPQHF. The CDR3 DNA sequence: TGCGCCAGCAGCTTGGGAGACAGGAGCAATCAGCCCCAGCATTTT.

This clone was seen at least ten times. The CDR3 bases are TGTGCCACCAGCAGAGACAGGGCGAACACTGAAGCTTTCTTT. Translated, it gives CATSRDRANTEAFF. This rearrangement joins TRBV15 to TRBJ1-1, with TRBD1 as a possible D gene (5 bases). The V and J ends lost 0 bases and 1 base respectively, with 6 bases between them. Germline values: CDR1 LNHNV, CDR2 YYDKDF (reference sequence). The CDR3 consists of 14 residues.

Many counts were recorded for this clone. The chain links TRBV5-4 to TRBJ1-2; 8 bases fit TRBD1. V lost 1 base to trimming and J lost 6 bases; unmatched junction nucleotides: 11. This CDR3 is built from 16 residues. Looked up from germline, CDR1 is SGHNT and CDR2 is YYREEE (reference sequence). CDR3 DNA sequence: TGTGCCAGCAGCTTGCCGCAAACCAGACAGGGGAATGGCTACACCTTC. It specifies CASSLPQTRQGNGYTF.

This clone was seen ten or more times. The rearrangement links TRBV19 to TRBJ1-1, with TRBD1 matching over 7 bases. The V gene's germline CDR1 is LNHDA and CDR2 SQIVND (reference sequence). CDR3 size: 13 residues. The junction had 7 bases not matched to a gene; V was cut back by 5 bases and J by 7 bases. Written as DNA, the CDR3 is TGTGCCAGTAGTCCCCAGACAGGGCTTGAAGCTTTCTTT. Protein: CASSPQTGLEAFF.

This clone occurred many times. The junction shows a germline mismatch at one end, possibly a read error. The chain has TRBV25-1 and TRBJ2-6, with TRBD2 as a possible D gene (6 bases). Germline CDR1 and CDR2: MGHDK and SYGVNS. The length of the CDR3 is 17 residues. DNA for the CDR3: TGTGCCAGCACTGAACGGACGGGAGCCTCTGGGGCCAACGTCCTGACTTTC. The encoded protein is CASTERTGASGANVLTF.

This clone was found a few times. The chain joins TRBV6-5 to TRBJ2-5; 8 bases align to TRBD1. The J segment lost 5 bases and the V segment lost 2 bases, leaving 10 bases of the junction unmatched. The CDR3 spans 16 residues. CDR1 is MNHEY, CDR2 SVGAGI, per germline. DNA of the CDR3: TGTGCCAGCAGTTACAATCCCTTGCAGGGGGCGGAGACCCAGTACTTC. It translates to CASSYNPLQGAETQYF.

This clone was detected many times. The same CDR3 arises from other DNA sequences in this sample as well. The rearrangement joins TRBV5-1 to TRBJ2-7; 7 bases are shared with TRBD1. Germline V CDR1 and CDR2: SGHRS, YFSETQ. This CDR3 spans 14 amino acids. J lost 5 bases, V lost 4 bases, and 9 bases had no gene match. The CDR3 DNA follows: TGCGCCAGCAGCCCCGGGACAGAGGGTGACGAGCAGTACTTC. It is translated as CASSPGTEGDEQYF.

This clone was seen at least ten times. This chain connects TRBV18 to TRBJ2-5; D is undetermined. The V end was cut by 3 bases, the J end by 5 bases, with 10 bases between. There are 13 residues in the CDR3. Germline CDR1 KGHSH, CDR2 LQKENI. The CDR3 reads CASSPPSAETQYF. In nucleotides, the CDR3 is TGTGCCAGCTCACCCCCAAGTGCGGAGACCCAGTACTTC.

This clone was observed many times. The chain has TRBV7-2 and TRBJ2-3, with 9 bases lining up with TRBD2. Germline V gives CDR1 SGHTA, CDR2 FQGNSA. The CDR3 totals 15 residues. Unmatched junction bases numbered 6, after V lost 5 bases and J lost 3 bases. CDR3 sequence: CASSRSGSQTDTQYF. CDR3 coding DNA: TGTGCCAGCAGCCGTAGCGGGAGTCAGACAGATACGCAGTATTTT.

This clone was seen ten or more times. V usage is TRBV2 and J usage is TRBJ2-2; 7 bases fit TRBD2. V lost 2 bases and J lost 1; bases outside the gene matches: 1. CDR3 length: 15 residues. CDR1 SNHLY and CDR2 FYNNEI come from the germline V gene. In nucleotides, the CDR3 is TGTGCCAGCAGTGAAAGCGGGATGAACACCGGGGAGCTGTTTTTT. This gives the protein CASSESGMNTGELFF.

This clone has a count of ten or more. The V call is TRBV2, the J call TRBJ2-6; tentative D call: TRBD1 (5 bases). CDR1 is SNHLY and CDR2 is FYNNEI in the germline V gene. The CDR3 is 17 amino acids. The V and J ends lost 1 base and 2 bases respectively, with 12 bases between them. The chain's CDR3 is CASSEESARAGANVLTF. The CDR3 DNA sequence: TGTGCCAGCAGTGAAGAGAGTGCCAGGGCTGGGGCCAACGTCCTGACTTTC.

By sample fraction, this clone is medium-sized. V usage is TRBV10-3 and J usage is TRBJ1-1; D might be TRBD1 (6 bases). The length of the CDR3 is 13 residues. V was pared by 6 bases and J by 4 bases, with 12 bases between. Looked up from germline, CDR1 is ENHRY and CDR2 is SYGVKD. CDR3 loop: CAIRGGKGTEAFF. The CDR3 DNA sequence: TGTGCCATCAGAGGGGGAAAAGGCACTGAAGCTTTCTTT.

This clone was observed many times. V gene TRBV6-5 combines with J gene TRBJ1-2, with 10 bases that match TRBD1. This CDR3 spans 14 amino acids. The germline V gene has CDR1 MNHEY and CDR2 SVGAGI. V lost 6 bases, J lost 1 base, and 2 bases stayed unmatched. The CDR3 DNA follows: TGTGCCAGCAGGCGGGACAGGGGTAACTATGGCTACACCTTC. It encodes CASRRDRGNYGYTF.

There are many counts of this clone. This chain links TRBV2 with TRBJ1-2, with 12 positions matching TRBD1. CDR3 length: 15 amino acids. V lost 11 bases to trimming and J lost 4 bases; unmatched junction nucleotides: 11. Germline assignment: CDR1 SNHLY and CDR2 FYNNEI. This CDR3 is CAGHTGTGGAYGYTF. CDR3 coding DNA: TGTGCCGGACATACCGGGACAGGGGGCGCCTATGGCTACACCTTC.

This clone showed up many times. This chain joins TRBV6-5 and TRBJ2-6, with D unclear. Germline loops: CDR1 MNHEY, CDR2 SVGAGI. This CDR3 has 15 amino acids. The V end lost 6 bases, the J end lost 0 bases, and 9 bases lay between the germline ends. The DNA of the CDR3 is TGTGCCAGCAGCGCTGACTCCTCTGGGGCCAACGTCCTGACTTTC. Its translation is CASSADSSGANVLTF.

In this sample, this clone turned up many times. The chain joins TRBV6-4 to TRBJ2-2; maybe TRBD2 (5 bases). Looked up from germline, CDR1 is MRHNA and CDR2 is SNTAGT. V lost 9 bases and J 7 bases, leaving 18 bases between the germline ends. This CDR3 has 14 amino acids. The chain's CDR3 is CAREGRVSGGELFF. The DNA for the CDR3 is TGTGCCAGGGAAGGGCGGGTCAGTGGCGGGGAGCTGTTTTTT.

In its sample, this clone was seen a few times. This chain connects TRBV2 to TRBJ1-5; possibly TRBD1 for D (6 bases). V gave up 10 bases and J gave up 3 bases, with 10 bases separating them. From germline, CDR1 is SNHLY and CDR2 FYNNEI. The CDR3 length is 12 residues. CDR3 nucleotide sequence: TGTGCCACCCAGGGGAACAATCAGCCCCAGCATTTT. This codes for CATQGNNQPQHF.

This clone was seen ten or more times. The chain is built from TRBV30 and TRBJ2-3; D possibly corresponds to TRBD2 (7 bases). V lost 3 bases and J 4 bases, leaving 14 bases between the germline ends. The CDR3 consists of 14 residues. Germline-derived CDR1 and CDR2 are GTSNPN and SVGIG (reference sequence). The CDR3 is CAWRGGESSDTQYF. The CDR3 coding sequence is TGTGCCTGGAGAGGGGGGGAGTCGTCAGATACGCAGTATTTT. The full variable domain, completed using reference TRBV30 and TRBJ2-3, is SQTIHQWPATLVQPVGSPLSLECTVEGTSNPNLYWYRQAAGRGLQLLFYSVGIGQISSEVPQNLSASRPQDRQFILSSKKLLLSDSGFYLCAWRGGESSDTQYFGPGTRLTVL.